This T cell receptor beta chain was sequenced in a study of blood T cell repertoires in COVID-19. In the study overall: Whether acute or convalescent, the COVID-19 samples came from the United States, Italy and Spain. T cells, B-cell-depleted T cells, or PBMCs provided the cDNA or gDNA that served as material.

Per the original data handling: How many nucleated cells were present was estimated from reference gene primer amplification. Some clones are missing from TCRdb's copy, which holds only in-frame ones; the method was immunoSEQ multiplex PCR. From that table come the V and J calls and clone size; the DNA was used to work out D and trimming. Of about 36,000 clones listed, about nine tenths are singletons. The CDR3 sequence is 12 residues long. The germline V gene encodes CDR1 SNHLY and CDR2 FYNNEI. V was trimmed by 6 bases and J by 2 bases, leaving 8 bases between them. This TCR was sampled from a human donor in a cohort sampled during active COVID-19. Sequenced sample: peripheral blood. V gene TRBV2 combines with J gene TRBJ2-7; D gene uncertain. The CDR3 region has the DNA TGTGCCAGCAGCCCCTGGCCCTACGAGCAGTACTTC. Translating it yields CASSPWPYEQYF.